Following are 4 T cell receptor beta chains from one sample sequenced in a study of T cell responses to AZD1222 COVID-19 vaccine. Measured with immunoSEQ multiplex PCR; TCRdb has only the in-frame clones, and not every one. The top ten hold 1.5% to 2% of the sample, which has around 140,000 clones, about nine tenths seen once. The source material was peripheral blood, sampled 28 days after the second AZD1222 dose. The receptors derive from an adult who received the AZD1222 COVID-19 vaccine.

The rearrangement uses TRBV12-5 and TRBJ2-1; the match to TRBD2 covers 8 bases. From germline, CDR1 is LGHNT and CDR2 FRNRAP. Unmatched junction bases numbered 6, after V lost 4 bases and J lost 4 bases. The CDR3 sequence is 15 residues long. CDR3 sequence (DNA): TGTGCTAGTGGTTCAGGGACTAGGGATTACAATGAGCAGTTCTTC. Protein: CASGSGTRDYNEQFF. The full variable domain, rest sourced from reference TRBV12-5 and TRBJ2-1, is DARVTQTPRHKVTEMGQEVTMRCQPILGHNTVFWYRQTMMQGLELLAYFRNRAPLDDSGMPKDRFSAEMPDATLATLKIQPSEPRDSAVYFCASGSGTRDYNEQFFGPGTRLTVL.

This chain uses TRBV7-2 with TRBJ2-7, with TRBD1 identical over 10 bases. CDR1 and CDR2 (germline): SGHTA, FQGNSA. There are 15 residues in the CDR3. V lost 2 bases to trimming and J lost 2 bases; unmatched junction nucleotides: 3. For the CDR3, the DNA is TGTGCCAGCAGCTTATTAGGACAGGGGGCCTACGAGCAGTACTTC. It codes for CASSLLGQGAYEQYF.

The genes are TRBV4-3 and TRBJ1-2, with 7 bases identical to TRBD1. Germline lookup yields CDR1 LGHNA and CDR2 YSLEER. V was pared by 0 bases and J by 5 bases, with 6 bases of the junction left unmatched. The CDR3 loop spans 15 amino acids. This chain's CDR3 is CASSQDPRDSYGYTF. CDR3 in DNA: TGCGCCAGCAGCCAAGACCCCCGGGACAGTTATGGCTACACCTTC.

The table lists this clone with a count of one. This chain joins TRBV7-3 and TRBJ2-5, with 9 nucleotides matching TRBD2. In germline, CDR1 is SGHTA, CDR2 FQGTGA. The CDR3 has 18 amino acids. Trimming cost V 5 bases and J 0 bases; bases outside gene matches: 13. Written as DNA, the CDR3 is TGTGCCAGCAGCCAAAACCGGTTGCGGGAGGGGTACCAAGAGACCCAGTACTTC. Translating gives CASSQNRLREGYQETQYF.